These T cell receptor beta chains were read from a single sample in a study of Tregs in tolerant kidney transplant recipients. Here immunoSEQ multiplex PCR was the method, and the copy in TCRdb shows in-frame clones only, minus some. The data contain around 85,000 clones, 80% to 95% of them seen just once; the ten biggest clones take up approximately 0.33%. This specimen was Tregs from blood, taken before the transplant. Receptors were obtained from a human donor who received a combined kidney and bone marrow transplant. Both conserved end residues are part of each CDR3. The D gene is left open where the match is weak. Clone sizes are given selectively: once, few, many, or a class where the clone is expanded.

clone size	CDR3 length	J gene	D gene	V gene	CDR3 DNA	CDR3 protein
NA	14	TRBJ2-7	TRBD1	TRBV28	TGTGCCAGCAACCTAGGGACAGGGAGAAGCGAGCAGTACTTC	CASNLGTGRSEQYF
NA	16	TRBJ2-1	TRBD2	TRBV4-2	TGTGCCAGCAGCCAAGATGGGCGGGTACTAGCGAATGAGCAGTTCTTC	CASSQDGRVLANEQFF
NA	15	TRBJ1-5	NA	TRBV7-9	TGTGCCAGCAGCTTAGACGGGTATAGCAATCAGCCCCAGCATTTT	CASSLDGYSNQPQHF
NA	16	TRBJ2-7	NA	TRBV7-9	TGTGCCAGCAGCTTAGCGGTTAGACAGTACCTCTACGAGCAGTACTTC	CASSLAVRQYLYEQYF
NA	15	TRBJ2-1	NA	TRBV27	TGTGCCAGCAGTTTTAGCGGCGCTTCCTACAATGAGCAGTTCTTC	CASSFSGASYNEQFF
NA	14	TRBJ1-2	NA	TRBV6-1	TGTGCCAGCAGTGAAGCGCAGGGGAAGACTGGCTACACCTTC	CASSEAQGKTGYTF
NA	17	TRBJ2-3	TRBD1	TRBV11-1	TGTGCCAGCAGCTTGGGCAGGGGGAAAACTAGCACAGATACGCAGTATTTT	CASSLGRGKTSTDTQYF
NA	14	TRBJ2-7	TRBD2	TRBV7-6	TGTGCCAGCAGCTCCGTAGCGGGGGACGGCGAGCAGTACTTC	CASSSVAGDGEQYF
once	15	TRBJ1-1	NA	TRBV19	TGTGCCACCGCACCCTTCGGACGGTTGAACACTGAAGCTTTCTTT	CATAPFGRLNTEAFF
NA	15	TRBJ2-7	TRBD2	TRBV4-3	TGCGCCAGCAGCCAAAGACTAGCGGGAGTTCACGAGCAGTACTTC	CASSQRLAGVHEQYF
NA	15	TRBJ2-4	NA	TRBV7-9	TGTGCCAGCAGCTTAGTGCGGGCAGCCAAAAACATTCAGTACTTC	CASSLVRAAKNIQYF
NA	14	TRBJ2-7	TRBD2	TRBV18	TGTGCCAGCTCACCACTAGCGGGAGGGCTCGAGCAGTACTTC	CASSPLAGGLEQYF
NA	12	TRBJ1-5	NA	TRBV28	TGTGCCAGCAGTTTAACCAATCAGCCCCAGCATTTT	CASSLTNQPQHF
NA	15	TRBJ1-5	TRBD1	TRBV4-2	TGTGCCAGCAGCCAACCCGACAGGGAGGATCAGCCCCAGCATTTT	CASSQPDREDQPQHF
NA	14	TRBJ1-1	NA	TRBV5-1	TGCGCCAGCAGCTTGGGACAGATGAACACTGAAGCTTTCTTT	CASSLGQMNTEAFF
NA	11	TRBJ2-6	NA	TRBV6-6	TGTGCCAGCAGTTTCGCCAACGTCCTGACTTTC	CASSFANVLTF
NA	12	TRBJ2-5	NA	TRBV2	TGTGCCAGCAGTGAGGGGCGGGAGACCCAGTACTTC	CASSEGRETQYF
NA	17	TRBJ1-4	NA	TRBV19	TGTGCCAGTAGTATACGCCGTACAGGGTCGAAGGATGAAAAACTGTTTTTT	CASSIRRTGSKDEKLFF
NA	13	TRBJ2-1	NA	TRBV9	TGTGCCAGCAGCACGGACAGTAGCAATGAGCAGTTCTTC	CASSTDSSNEQFF
NA	13	TRBJ2-7	NA	TRBV4-2	TGTGCCAGCAGCCAAGAGGGAACCTACGAGCAGTACTTC	CASSQEGTYEQYF
NA	14	TRBJ1-5	TRBD1	TRBV5-5	TGTGCCAGCACCGGGGACAGACTAAATCAGCCCCAGCATTTT	CASTGDRLNQPQHF
NA	16	TRBJ2-3	NA	TRBV11-3	TGTGCCAGCAGCTCGCGGACTTCCCCGGGCACAGATACGCAGTATTTT	CASSSRTSPGTDTQYF
NA	12	TRBJ1-1	NA	TRBV15	TGTGCCAACGGGCCCTCCTCCACTGAAGCTTTCTTT	CANGPSSTEAFF
NA	17	TRBJ1-1	TRBD1	TRBV7-2	TGTGCCAGCATCCCTTGGGGACAGCCACGGGAAAACACTGAAGCTTTCTTT	CASIPWGQPRENTEAFF
NA	15	TRBJ1-2	TRBD1	TRBV11-3	TGTGCCAGCAGCTTTTTCCCAGGGGGCGACTATGGCTACACCTTC	CASSFFPGGDYGYTF
NA	16	TRBJ2-7	TRBD2	TRBV9	TGTGCCAGCAGCCCCGAGGTGGGGGGAGGGAGCAACGAGCAGTACTTC	CASSPEVGGGSNEQYF
NA	19	TRBJ2-1	TRBD2	TRBV4-2	TGTGCCAGCAGCCAAGTGACAACCGGGACTAGCGGGAGTCCACACGAGCAGTTCTTC	CASSQVTTGTSGSPHEQFF